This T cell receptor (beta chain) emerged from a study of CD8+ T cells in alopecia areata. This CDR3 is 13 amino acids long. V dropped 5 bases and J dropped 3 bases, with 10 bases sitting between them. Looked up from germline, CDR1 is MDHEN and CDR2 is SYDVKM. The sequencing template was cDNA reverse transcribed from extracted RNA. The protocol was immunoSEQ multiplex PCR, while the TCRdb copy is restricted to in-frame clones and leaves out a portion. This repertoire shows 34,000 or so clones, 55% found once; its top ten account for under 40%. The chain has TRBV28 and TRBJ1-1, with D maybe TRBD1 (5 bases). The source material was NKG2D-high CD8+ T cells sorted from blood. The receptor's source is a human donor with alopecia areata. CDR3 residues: CASSVMGDTEAFF. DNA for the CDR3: TGTGCCAGCAGTGTCATGGGGGACACTGAAGCTTTCTTT.